This T cell receptor (beta chain) emerged from a study of glioma-infiltrating T cells after dendritic cell vaccination. Study background: Autologous tumor lysate-pulsed dendritic cell vaccination was given between the early 2000s and the early 2010s.

Method: immunoSEQ multiplex PCR; TCRdb's copy keeps in-frame clones and lacks some. Of about 65,000 clones in the sample, 86% were seen once. Described time point: after dendritic cell vaccination, including at tumor progression/relapse. Before vaccination, two weeks after the third vaccination, and at progression, PBMC were collected. The study, taken as a whole, reports: The cohort had few patients with full blood and tumor sets.

For this clone: What it binds is unknown.

The CDR3 is 15 amino acids. CDR1 and CDR2 (germline): SGHKS, YYEKEE (reference sequence). V gave up 8 bases and J gave up 5 bases; unmatched junction bases: 9. Sequences were derived from blood, sampled after dendritic cell vaccination. V usage is TRBV5-5 and J usage is TRBJ2-5, with 13 bases that match TRBD2. This TCR came from a human donor with glioblastoma. The CDR3 coding sequence is TGTGCCAGAAGCGTGACTAGCGGGAGGTTGGAGACCCAGTACTTC. Protein: CARSVTSGRLETQYF. Filled out from reference TRBV5-5 and TRBJ2-5, the complete variable domain reads DAGVTQSPTHLIKTRGQQVTLRCSPISGHKSVSWYQQVLGQGPQFIFQYYEKEERGRGNFPDRFSARQFPNYSSELNVNALLLGDSALYLCARSVTSGRLETQYFGPGTRLLVL.